These T cell receptor beta chains were read from a single sample in a study of lymphopenia after photon versus proton radiotherapy. Some clones are missing from TCRdb's copy, which holds only in-frame ones; the method was immunoSEQ multiplex PCR. Altogether more than 25,000 clones are present, under 90% being singletons, with the ten largest covering 6.8%. Source: peripheral blood, taken from a patient treated with photon-based radiotherapy. The receptors originated from a woman aged 45 to 65 with pancreatic cancer. CDR3s include the opening cysteine and the closing phenylalanine or tryptophan. The order of the fields is clone size, V gene, CDR3 length, J gene, D gene, CDR3 protein, CDR3 DNA. The D gene is left open where the match is weak. Clone size is shown for a subset of rows, as once, few, many or a class of expanded clone.

size: -; V: TRBV27; length: 15; J: TRBJ1-1; D: -; CDR3: CASSSPRGRYTEAFF; DNA: TGTGCCAGCAGTTCCCCGAGGGGTCGGTACACTGAAGCTTTCTTT
size: -; V: TRBV29-1; length: 14; J: TRBJ1-2; D: TRBD1; CDR3: CSVDDTGANYGYTF; DNA: TGCAGCGTTGACGATACAGGGGCTAACTATGGCTACACCTTC
size: -; V: TRBV29-1; length: 17; J: TRBJ2-1; D: TRBD2; CDR3: CSVDLPFGSGRGDEQFF; DNA: TGCAGCGTTGACCTCCCTTTCGGAAGCGGGAGGGGGGATGAGCAGTTCTTC
size: -; V: TRBV7-2; length: 14; J: TRBJ2-5; D: TRBD2; CDR3: CASRQAGRSETQYF; DNA: TGTGCCAGCAGACAAGCGGGAAGGTCGGAGACCCAGTACTTC
size: -; V: TRBV19; length: 14; J: TRBJ1-4; D: -; CDR3: CASRGGTTNEKLFF; DNA: TGTGCCAGTAGGGGTGGGACAACTAATGAAAAACTGTTTTTT
size: few; V: TRBV7-8; length: 16; J: TRBJ2-7; D: TRBD1; CDR3: CASSFPETGDDREQYF; DNA: TGTGCCAGCAGCTTCCCCGAGACAGGGGACGATAGGGAGCAGTACTTC
size: -; V: TRBV28; length: 15; J: TRBJ2-5; D: -; CDR3: CASSLVSGGTETQYF; DNA: TGTGCCAGCAGTTTAGTAAGTGGGGGCACGGAGACCCAGTACTTC
size: -; V: TRBV5-1; length: 14; J: TRBJ1-2; D: -; CDR3: CASSLEAANYGYTF; DNA: TGCGCCAGCAGCTTGGAGGCCGCTAACTATGGCTACACCTTC
size: -; V: TRBV15; length: 15; J: TRBJ2-3; D: TRBD2; CDR3: CATSRTSGSTDTQYF; DNA: TGTGCCACCAGCAGGACTAGCGGGAGCACAGATACGCAGTATTTT
size: few; V: TRBV4-3; length: 16; J: TRBJ2-2; D: -; CDR3: CASSQGGGSGRSELFF; DNA: TGCGCCAGCAGCCAAGGCGGCGGTAGCGGAAGGTCGGAGCTGTTTTTT
size: -; V: TRBV6-1; length: 14; J: TRBJ2-7; D: -; CDR3: CASSPGQGSYEQYF; DNA: TGTGCCAGCAGTCCCGGACAAGGCTCCTACGAGCAGTACTTC
size: -; V: TRBV21-1; length: 15; J: TRBJ2-1; D: -; CDR3: CASSNRLEGYNEQFF; DNA: TGTGCCAGCAGCAATCGGCTAGAGGGTTACAATGAGCAGTTCTTC
size: once; V: TRBV19; length: 14; J: TRBJ2-5; D: -; CDR3: CATRNQGGQETQYF; DNA: TGTGCCACCCGAAATCAAGGGGGACAAGAGACCCAGTACTTC
size: -; V: TRBV7-6; length: 15; J: TRBJ1-5; D: TRBD1; CDR3: CASSFGTGRNQPQHF; DNA: TGTGCCAGCAGCTTTGGGACAGGGCGCAATCAGCCCCAGCATTTT
size: -; V: TRBV13; length: 15; J: TRBJ2-7; D: -; CDR3: CASSLGPGEVDEQYF; DNA: TGTGCCAGCAGCTTAGGCCCGGGGGAGGTAGACGAGCAGTACTTC
size: -; V: TRBV11-3; length: 12; J: TRBJ1-1; D: TRBD1; CDR3: CASSARQGEAFF; DNA: TGTGCCAGCAGCGCTCGACAGGGGGAAGCTTTCTTT
size: -; V: TRBV6-5; length: 16; J: TRBJ2-7; D: -; CDR3: CASSYSGQVSVGEQYF; DNA: TGTGCCAGCAGTTACTCAGGGCAGGTCTCCGTTGGCGAGCAGTACTTC
size: -; V: TRBV2; length: 16; J: TRBJ2-3; D: -; CDR3: CASSVAGTLSTDTQYF; DNA: TGTGCCAGCAGCGTCGCCGGGACACTCAGCACAGATACGCAGTATTTT
size: -; V: TRBV7-9; length: 14; J: TRBJ1-1; D: -; CDR3: CASSLRREIPEAFF; DNA: TGTGCCAGCAGCTTACGCAGGGAGATCCCTGAAGCTTTCTTT
size: -; V: TRBV5-1; length: 14; J: TRBJ2-3; D: TRBD2; CDR3: CASAGLAGTDTQYF; DNA: TGCGCCAGTGCGGGACTAGCGGGAACAGATACGCAGTATTTT
size: few; V: TRBV6-6; length: 15; J: TRBJ1-5; D: -; CDR3: CASNQQGKDNQPQHF; DNA: TGTGCCAGCAACCAACAGGGAAAGGACAATCAGCCCCAGCATTTT
size: -; V: TRBV7-2; length: 14; J: TRBJ1-5; D: -; CDR3: CASSSQAINQPQHF; DNA: TGTGCCAGCAGCTCACAGGCGATCAATCAGCCCCAGCATTTT
size: -; V: TRBV9; length: 16; J: TRBJ1-3; D: -; CDR3: CASSVGDGPSGNTIYF; DNA: TGTGCCAGCAGCGTAGGCGACGGACCCTCTGGAAACACCATATATTTT
size: -; V: TRBV29-1; length: 12; J: TRBJ2-7; D: -; CDR3: CSVEGGPYEQYF; DNA: TGCAGCGTTGAGGGGGGGCCCTACGAGCAGTACTTC